Listed here are 5 T cell receptor beta chains from one sample, sequenced in a study of beta chain features in type 1 diabetes listed by TCRdb under 2018. Study-level results and caveats: A moderate but significant shortening of TCRB CDR3 length was observed in type 1 diabetes patients in all four CD4+ subsets.

The method behind the library was the immunoSEQ multiplex PCR assay. All of the isolated RNA was reverse transcribed with the High Capacity cDNA Reverse Transcription Kit, so expressed TCRB transcripts were sequenced. TCRdb mirrors the immuneACCESS table, restricted to in-frame sequences. Some clones are absent from its copies; in checked studies, under half trace to an unresolved V gene, and the reason for the others is unknown. This sample gives some 290,000 clones in total; over 11% of them show up just once. In total, the top ten clones hold 0.015% to 0.02% of the sample. The antigens of these receptors remain unknown. The sequenced sample was naive CD4+ T cells from blood. Interpreted using the paper, the cell subset or site label stands for: true naive CD4+ T cells. These receptors were taken from a man in his thirties or forties with type 1 diabetes.

The rearrangement links TRBV2 to TRBJ2-4; D may be TRBD2 (6 bases). Germline V lookup: CDR1 SNHLY, CDR2 FYNNEI. The CDR3 length is 16 residues. The V end was cut by 7 bases, the J end by 0 bases, with 16 bases between. CDR3 residues: CASTPRREQAKNIQYF. CDR3 sequence (DNA): TGTGCCAGCACTCCTAGGAGGGAGCAAGCCAAAAACATTCAGTACTTC.

The rearrangement uses TRBV7-8 and TRBJ1-1; TRBD1 aligns across 8 bases. CDR1 is SGHVS and CDR2 is FQNEAQ in the germline V gene. After removal of 5 bases from V and 0 bases from J, the junction contained 5 bases not matched to a gene. CDR3 length: 15 amino acids. This CDR3 reads CASSGTGGLNTEAFF. The CDR3 DNA is TGTGCCAGCAGCGGGACAGGAGGATTGAACACTGAAGCTTTCTTT.

A few counts support this clone. The V and J genes are TRBV7-2 and TRBJ2-7, with 7 bases lining up with TRBD2. The CDR3 consists of 13 residues. Germline CDR1 reads SGHTA; CDR2 reads FQGNSA. Trimming at V came to 3 bases and at J to 5 bases, leaving 4 bases not matched to a gene. For the CDR3, the DNA is TGTGCCAGCAGCTTCCGGGAGGAGAACGAGCAGTACTTC. This gives the protein CASSFREENEQYF.

To note about this clone: The same CDR3 also results from other DNA sequences found in this sample. The chain joins TRBV27 to TRBJ2-3; no reliable D call. Trimming removed 3 bases at V and 3 bases at J, with 7 bases between. The CDR3 totals 13 residues. The germline V gene encodes CDR1 MNHEY and CDR2 SMNVEV (reference sequence). Here the CDR3 DNA reads TGTGCCAGCAGTTTCAGATCTACAGATACGCAGTATTTT. This codes for CASSFRSTDTQYF.

This chain links TRBV4-3 with TRBJ2-7, with TRBD1 identical over 7 bases. This CDR3 has 15 residues. J gave up 4 bases and V 4 bases, and 10 bases lay outside the gene matches. CDR1 is LGHNA and CDR2 is YSLEER in the germline V gene. The CDR3 nucleotides read TGCGCCAGCAGCCGCGCCCGGACAGGTAAATACGAGCAGTACTTC. It translates to CASSRARTGKYEQYF.